This TCR beta chain comes out of a study of T cells in Graves' hyperthyroidism and ophthalmopathy. General study results and limits: Ophthalmopathy was distinguished from stable hyperthyroidism by 13 V-J signatures.

This clonotype was detected many times. The antigen is not known. Trimming cost V 6 bases and J 1 base, with 12 bases left between them. The CDR3 is made up of 14 amino acids. Per the germline V gene, CDR1 is SQVTM and CDR2 is ANQGSEA. No progression to ophthalmopathy during 18 months of follow-up defined stable disease. In making diagnoses, clinical symptoms, serum thyroxine and TRAb, thyroid ultrasound and orbital computed tomography were all used. The TCR beta CDR3 regions underwent amplification using RNA transcripts as the source. Primed by the HTBI set, a first-round RT-PCR was run on the TCR CDR3. In TCRdb, the multiplex PCR reads were re-called with MiXCR into one record per CDR3 protein. Of around 580,000 distinct CDR3 sequences in the sample, about 43% were seen once.

This chain links TRBV29-1 with TRBJ2-2; TRBD2 is a possible D gene (6 bases). Sequenced input: peripheral blood or thyroid tissue (not recorded which). The source is a woman aged 18 to 35 with Graves' hyperthyroidism. CDR3 residues: CSVFTEGNTGELFF. The CDR3 bases are TGCAGCGTATTCACGGAGGGGAACACCGGGGAGCTGTTTTTT.